This TCR beta chain originates from a study of T cells in Graves' hyperthyroidism and ophthalmopathy. Study details: Initial diagnosis, before any treatment, was when peripheral blood was collected.

The CDR3 extends over 18 amino acids. CDR1 is SGHRS, CDR2 YFSETQ, per germline. General observations from the study: Blood held most thyroid clonotypes expanded above 0.001 frequency. From stable hyperthyroidism, ophthalmopathy was separated by a 13 V-J model.

Using RNA transcripts as the source, TCR beta CDR3 regions were amplified. A first-round RT-PCR of the TCR CDR3 used the HTBI primer set. TCRdb independently ran MiXCR on the multiplex PCR reads; one entry per CDR3 protein. The sample includes tens of thousands of distinct CDR3 sequences, about 50% seen only once; the top ten take 5.5% to 8%. This clonotype was observed at least ten times. Its antigen is unidentified. An end of the junction differs from the germline gene, which may be a read error. This receptor was taken from a woman in her 50s with Graves' hyperthyroidism that later progressed to Graves' ophthalmopathy. The sample was blood. The J gene is TRBJ2-2, the V gene TRBV5-1, with 9 bases lining up with TRBD2. In DNA, the CDR3 is TGCGCCAGCAGCTCCGCTTTATATAGCGGGAGTATCACCGGGGAACTGTTTTTT. Amino acids: CASSSALYSGSITGELFF. Complete variable domain (other parts from reference TRBV5-1 and TRBJ2-2): KAGVTQTPRYLIKTRGQQVTLSCSPISGHRSVSWYQQTPGQGLQFLFEYFSETQRNKGNFPGRFSGRQFSNSRSEMNVSTLELGDSALYLCASSSALYSGSITGELFFGEGSRLTVL.